This T cell receptor beta chain was sequenced in a study of low-dose radiotherapy and immunotherapy resistance in tumors. Study in general: Ipilimumab 1 mg/kg every six weeks, together with nivolumab 240 mg every two weeks, was given intravenously to patients.

Amplification of TCRs used a constant-region primer and V-primer adapter for roughly 20 PCR cycles. One entry per CDR3 protein, called by TCRdb with MiXCR from the reads. Of roughly 48,000 distinct CDR3 sequences detected, approximately 35% appear once; the ten largest clones hold 8.2%. Time point defined: after trial treatment. The treatment here: LDRT plus nivolumab, ipilimumab, low-dose cyclophosphamide and aspirin (RACIN trial). This CDR3 region has 14 residues. V was trimmed by 4 bases and J by 3 bases, leaving 13 bases between them. Germline V CDR1 and CDR2: LGHDT, YNNKEL (reference sequence). This sample comprised PBMCs, obtained after low-dose radiotherapy plus immunotherapy. The clonotype was recovered from a male donor with rectosigmoid adenocarcinoma. This sequence joins TRBV3-1 and TRBJ2-7; D may be TRBD1 or TRBD2 (5 bases each). CDR3 protein: CASSLATGRYEQYF. In DNA, the CDR3 is TGTGCCAGCAGCCTCGCGACGGGGCGCTACGAGCAGTACTTC.